The clone carrying this TCR beta chain appeared a few times. What it binds is unknown. The data stem from a study of blood T cells in healthy people across ages. Study background: About one barcoded beta molecule per two T cells came from capture by template switching.

Per-sample PBMC isolation yielded at least 6.5 million cells. Broader study findings: No conclusive comparison of naive versus antigen-experienced cells was possible with unsorted PBMCs.

The CDR3 totals 12 residues. Germline V CDR1 and CDR2: MGHRA, YSYEKL. Trimming pared 4 bases from V and 9 bases from J, leaving 12 bases between. A second about 6 to 12 cycle PCR used barcoded and J-beta primers. Per sample, CDR3-containing paired-end reads numbered at least 2.5 million. MiXCR was run by TCRdb on the 5' RACE reads, yielding one entry per CDR3 protein. Counted here are around 1,700,000 distinct CDR3 sequences, approximately 28% occurring once; the ten biggest clones make up over 7%. This TCR derives from a woman aged 25 to 39 in good health. Specimen: blood. The rearrangement uses TRBV4-1 and TRBJ1-1; D possibly corresponds to TRBD1 (5 bases). CDR3 in DNA: TGCGCCAGCAGCCGAACAGGCGGACAAGCTTTCTTT. Translated, it gives CASSRTGGQAFF.